This TCR beta chain came from a study of blood T cells in healthy people across ages. The germline gives CDR1 SGHTA, CDR2 FQGTGA. V was clipped by 0 bases and J by 3 bases, with 19 bases between them. CDR3 length: 18 amino acids. Sample-barcoded 5' priming and a J-beta primer mix drove a second PCR of about 6 to 12 cycles. TCRdb called the 5' RACE reads again in MiXCR, with one record for every CDR3 protein. Found here are fewer than 2 million distinct CDR3 sequences, approximately 40% of them singletons; the top ten hold under 25%. The TCR was taken from a human donor in good health. Material: blood. The gene calls are TRBV7-3 and TRBJ2-3; a possible D gene is TRBD1 (5 bases). The CDR3 sequence: CASSLTPLGAFGTDTQYF. Written as DNA, the CDR3 is TGTGCCAGCAGCTTAACCCCATTAGGGGCGTTTGGGACAGATACGCAGTATTTT.